This T cell receptor beta chain was captured in a study of control samples from healthy donors and cancer patients. Measured with immunoSEQ multiplex PCR; TCRdb has only the in-frame clones, and not every one. There are about 190,000 clones in the sample; 91% occur only once, and about 1.7% lies in the top ten. Germline-derived CDR1 and CDR2 are SGHRS and YFSETQ. V was trimmed by 0 bases and J by 4 bases, leaving 13 bases between them. There are 16 residues in the CDR3. The sequenced material came from blood. V usage is TRBV5-1 and J usage is TRBJ1-4; D is uncertain. The sequence was collected from a man aged 25-45 years in good health. CDR3 nucleotide sequence: TGCGCCAGCAGCTTGGCCTCTGGGAAAATTAATGAAAAACTGTTTTTT. Translating gives CASSLASGKINEKLFF.